This T cell receptor beta chain came from a study of vaccination and CD4 T cells after COVID-19. Regarding treatment: roughly ten-day PBMC culture with coronavirus spike peptide pools or control peptides (ViraFEST assay). After being plated at around 2 million per well, PBMCs were cultured with about 10 IU/ml IL-2 and around 9.2 ug/ml peptide pools. With the Oncomine TCR Beta short-read assay, DNA from cultured CD4+ T cells was sequenced. TCRdb reprocessed the PCR reads with MiXCR, giving one entry per CDR3 protein. The sample comprises under 15,000 distinct CDR3 sequences, approximately 60% of which are singletons, and approximately 9.1% rests with the top ten. Study conclusions and caveats: The median count of SARS-CoV-2-reactive clonotypes rose from around 20 to 38, not significantly. The researchers studied relatively few convalescent patients and omitted early post-infection timepoints.

Germline assignment: CDR1 MNHEY and CDR2 SVGAGI. The CDR3 sequence is 14 residues long. Losses at the gene ends were 4 bases for V and 3 bases for J; bases not matched to a gene: 2. Regarding this clonotype: No antigen is known for it.

Source material: CD4+ T cells from blood, cultured in vitro. V usage is TRBV6-5 and J usage is TRBJ2-7; the match to TRBD2 covers 11 bases. This receptor was taken from a human donor who had recovered from COVID-19. The CDR3 sequence: CASSSLAGGYEQYF. In DNA, the CDR3 is TGTGCCAGCAGTTCTCTAGCGGGAGGCTACGAGCAGTACTTC.